Listed below are T cell receptor beta chains from one sample, sequenced in a study of Graves' ophthalmopathy and Graves' hyperthyroidism. TCRdb reprocessed the multiplex PCR reads with MiXCR, giving one entry per CDR3 protein. This table holds roughly 600,000 distinct CDR3 sequences, about two fifths found once. The sample consisted of peripheral blood or thyroid tissue (not recorded which). The receptors were sampled from an adult man with Graves' hyperthyroidism. The CDR3 runs from the conserved cysteine through the conserved F or W. Each record gives: J gene, clone size, V gene, D gene, CDR3 protein, CDR3 DNA. The D gene is left open where the match is weak. Clone size is shown for a subset of rows, as once, few, many or a class of expanded clone.

>TRBJ2-4|.|TRBV7-2|TRBD1
CASSLDRGLGIQYF
TGCGCCAGCAGCTTAGACAGGGGGCTCGGCATTCAGTACTTC
>TRBJ2-7|.|TRBV24-1|.
CATSLSGRYEQYF
TGTGCCACCAGTCTATCAGGGCGCTACGAGCAGTACTTC
>TRBJ1-4|.|TRBV5-6|TRBD1
CASSRTGTGAGGTEKLFF
TGTGCCAGCAGTAGAACCGGGACAGGGGCGGGTGGCACTGAAAAACTGTTTTTT
>TRBJ2-1|.|TRBV7-4|TRBD2
CASSLAAGGRSEQFF
TGTGCCAGCAGCTTAGCTGCGGGAGGGCGGAGTGAGCAGTTCTTC
>TRBJ1-3|many|TRBV5-6|.
CASSPGSGFGNTIYF
TGTGCCAGCAGCCCTGGCTCGGGGTTCGGAAACACCATATATTTT
>TRBJ1-1|many|TRBV7-9|.
CASSLQGIGEAFF
TGTGCCAGCAGCTTACAGGGTATCGGTGAAGCTTTCTTT
>TRBJ1-2|.|TRBV7-2|.
CASSLGWGPSYGYTF
TGTGCCAGCAGCTTAGGGTGGGGACCGAGCTATGGCTACACCTTC
>TRBJ2-7|many|TRBV12-3/TRBV12-4|TRBD1
CASSLRGQGRSYEQYF
TGTGCCAGCAGCCTTAGGGGACAGGGACGCTCCTACGAGCAGTACTTC
>TRBJ2-7|once|TRBV7-8|TRBD1
CASSKKQGTEQYF
TGTGCCAGCAGTAAAAAACAGGGGACCGAGCAGTACTTC
>TRBJ2-7|many|TRBV10-3|.
CAISGGDNPYEQYF
TGTGCCATCAGTGGAGGGGATAATCCCTACGAGCAGTACTTC
>TRBJ2-7|.|TRBV7-2|.
CASSDGRLSYEQYF
TGTGCCAGCAGTGATGGCCGCCTCTCCTACGAGCAGTACTTC
>TRBJ2-1|.|TRBV15|TRBD2
CATSRDRLAGYNEQFF
TGTGCCACCAGCAGAGATCGGCTAGCGGGATACAATGAGCAGTTCTTC
>TRBJ2-5|.|TRBV9|.
CASSVATGANPGQETQYF
TGTGCCAGCAGCGTAGCTACTGGGGCCAATCCGGGTCAAGAGACCCAGTACTTC
>TRBJ2-7|many|TRBV29-1|TRBD1
CSVVGPGQGVTYEQYF
TGCAGCGTTGTTGGGCCGGGACAGGGAGTAACCTACGAGCAGTACTTC